This TCR beta chain was recovered during a study of T-cell memory formation after mild COVID-19. The CDR3 contains 14 residues. V lost 1 base, J lost 1 base, and 7 bases lay in between. CDR1 and CDR2 (germline): LGHNA, YSLEER. cDNA libraries for TCR alpha and TCR beta, carrying sample barcodes and UMIs, came from 5'RACE with constant-segment primers. From the 5' RACE reads, TCRdb called clonotypes with MiXCR, one entry per CDR3 protein. This table has 200,000 to 250,000 distinct CDR3 sequences, about 9.2% appearing once. This clonotype was seen at least ten times. Its specificity is unknown. Study conclusions and caveats: Memory cells collected pre-infection included some clones that later responded, suggesting cross-reactive memory joined. Clones shrinking from day 15 to 85 showed even CD4/CD8 mixes; later expanders tilted CD4+. CD8+ contracting clones occupied EMRA, while CD4+ ones occupied mainly CM and EM.

The V gene is TRBV4-3, the J gene TRBJ1-1; D is unclear. The sample taken for sequencing was PBMCs or a T cell subset sorted from them (not recorded which). This receptor was obtained from a man aged 18 to 35 who had mild COVID-19 (a few samples of this study predate the infection). Cell type and time point are not known. CDR3 residues: CASSQGPANTEAFF. The CDR3 DNA follows: TGCGCCAGCAGCCAAGGACCGGCGAACACTGAAGCTTTCTTT.